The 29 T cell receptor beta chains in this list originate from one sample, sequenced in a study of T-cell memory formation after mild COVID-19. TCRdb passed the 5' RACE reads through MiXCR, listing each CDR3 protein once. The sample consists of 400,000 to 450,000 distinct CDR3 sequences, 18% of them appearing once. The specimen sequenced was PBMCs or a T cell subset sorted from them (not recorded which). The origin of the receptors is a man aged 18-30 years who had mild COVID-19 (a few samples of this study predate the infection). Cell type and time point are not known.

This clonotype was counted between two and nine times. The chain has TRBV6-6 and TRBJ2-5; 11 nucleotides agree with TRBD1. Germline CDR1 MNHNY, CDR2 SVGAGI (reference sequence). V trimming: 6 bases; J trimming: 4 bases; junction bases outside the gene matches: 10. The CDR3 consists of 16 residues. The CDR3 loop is CASRAPGTGGIETQYF. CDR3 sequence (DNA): TGTGCCAGCAGAGCGCCCGGGACAGGGGGAATAGAGACCCAGTACTTC.

The CDR3: CASSENRGNGYTF. The CDR3 nucleotides are TGTGCCAGCAGTGAAAACAGGGGGAATGGCTACACCTTC. The chain is built from TRBV2 and TRBJ1-2, with 8 bases aligning to TRBD1. There are 13 residues in the CDR3. V trimming: 2 bases; J trimming: 6 bases; junction bases outside the gene matches: 2. Germline assignment: CDR1 SNHLY and CDR2 FYNNEI.

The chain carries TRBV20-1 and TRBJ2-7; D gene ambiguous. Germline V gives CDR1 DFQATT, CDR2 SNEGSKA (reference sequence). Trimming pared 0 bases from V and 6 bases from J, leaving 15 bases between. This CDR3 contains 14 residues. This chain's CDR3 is CSARDSLSRAEQYF. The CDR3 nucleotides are TGCAGTGCTAGAGATAGTCTATCTAGGGCCGAGCAGTACTTC.

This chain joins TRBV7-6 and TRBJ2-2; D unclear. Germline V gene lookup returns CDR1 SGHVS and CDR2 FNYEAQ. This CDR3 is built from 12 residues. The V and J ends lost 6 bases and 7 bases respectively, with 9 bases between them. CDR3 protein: CASRLNSGELFF. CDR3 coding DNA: TGTGCCAGCAGGTTGAATAGCGGGGAGCTGTTTTTT.

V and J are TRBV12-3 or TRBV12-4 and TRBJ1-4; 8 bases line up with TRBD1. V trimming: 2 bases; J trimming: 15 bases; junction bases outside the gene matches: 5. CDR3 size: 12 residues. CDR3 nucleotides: TGTGCCAGCAGTTTAACCGGACAGGGATTGTTTTTT. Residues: CASSLTGQGLFF.

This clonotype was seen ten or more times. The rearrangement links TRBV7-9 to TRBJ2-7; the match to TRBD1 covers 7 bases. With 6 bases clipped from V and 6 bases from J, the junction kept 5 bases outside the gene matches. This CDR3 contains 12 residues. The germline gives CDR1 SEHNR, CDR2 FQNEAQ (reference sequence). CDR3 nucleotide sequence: TGTGCCAGCAGATCTCAGGGGGTCGAGCAGTACTTC. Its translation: CASRSQGVEQYF.

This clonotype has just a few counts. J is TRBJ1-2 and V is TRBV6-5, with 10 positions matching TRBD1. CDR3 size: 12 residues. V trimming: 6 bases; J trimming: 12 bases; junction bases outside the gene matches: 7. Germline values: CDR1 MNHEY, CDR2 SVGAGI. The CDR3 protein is CASRDRGLHDTF. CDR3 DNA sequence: TGTGCCAGCAGAGACAGGGGGCTTCACGACACCTTC.

The CDR3 coding sequence is TGTGCCAGCAGTCGGGGGCGCGATTACAATGAGCAGTTCTTC. This sequence encodes CASSRGRDYNEQFF. V gene TRBV6-6 combines with J gene TRBJ2-1, with D possibly called TRBD1 or TRBD2 (6 bases each). The ends were cut back, 5 bases at V and 4 bases at J, with 12 bases in the middle. The germline gives CDR1 MNHNY, CDR2 SVGAGI (reference sequence). The CDR3 contains 14 residues.

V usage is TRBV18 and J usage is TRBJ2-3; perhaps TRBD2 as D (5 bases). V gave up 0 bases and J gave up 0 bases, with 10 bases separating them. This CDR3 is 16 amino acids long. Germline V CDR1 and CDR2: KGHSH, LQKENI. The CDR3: CASSPPGWTSTDTQYF. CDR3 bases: TGTGCCAGCTCACCACCGGGGTGGACTAGCACAGATACGCAGTATTTT.

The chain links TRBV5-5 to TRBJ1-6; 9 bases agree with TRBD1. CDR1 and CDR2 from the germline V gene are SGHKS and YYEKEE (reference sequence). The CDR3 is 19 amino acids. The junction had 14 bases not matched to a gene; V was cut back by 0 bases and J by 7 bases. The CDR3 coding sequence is TGTGCCAGCAGCTTGGGGCTTCGGGACAGGGTCAGTGGCAATTCACCCCTCCACTTT. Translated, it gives CASSLGLRDRVSGNSPLHF.

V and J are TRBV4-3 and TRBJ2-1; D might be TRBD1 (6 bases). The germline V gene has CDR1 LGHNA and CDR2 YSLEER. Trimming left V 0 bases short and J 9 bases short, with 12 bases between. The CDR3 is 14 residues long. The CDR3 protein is CASSQETGTFEQFF. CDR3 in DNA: TGCGCCAGCAGCCAAGAGACGGGGACATTTGAGCAGTTCTTC.

The CDR3 protein is CASSLSLRAHQPQHF. The CDR3 DNA reads TGTGCCAGCAGTTTATCCTTGAGGGCCCATCAGCCCCAGCATTTT. V gene TRBV28 combines with J gene TRBJ1-5; no firm D call. The ends were cut back, 1 base at V and 5 bases at J, with 12 bases in the middle. CDR1 and CDR2 from the germline V gene are MDHEN and SYDVKM. CDR3 length: 15 residues.

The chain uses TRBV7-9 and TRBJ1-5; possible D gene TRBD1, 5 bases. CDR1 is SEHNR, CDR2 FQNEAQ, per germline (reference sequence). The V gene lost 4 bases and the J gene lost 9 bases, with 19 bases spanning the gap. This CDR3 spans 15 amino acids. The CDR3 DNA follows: TGTGCCAGCAGCTACTCCGGGACGACGGATGGGCCCCAGCATTTT. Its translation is CASSYSGTTDGPQHF.

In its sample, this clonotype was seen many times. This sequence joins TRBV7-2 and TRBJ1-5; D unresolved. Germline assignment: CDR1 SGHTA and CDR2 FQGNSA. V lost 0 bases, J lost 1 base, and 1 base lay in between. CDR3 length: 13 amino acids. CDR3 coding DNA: TGTGCCAGCAGCTTAGCCAGCAATCAGCCCCAGCATTTT. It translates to CASSLASNQPQHF.

The CDR3 here is CASNAGTGNDGYTF. CDR3 coding DNA: TGTGCCAGCAACGCCGGGACAGGGAATGATGGCTACACCTTC. This chain uses TRBV12-3 or TRBV12-4 with TRBJ1-2, with TRBD1 identical over 9 bases. J lost 6 bases, V lost 7 bases, and 9 bases had no gene match. The CDR3 consists of 14 residues.

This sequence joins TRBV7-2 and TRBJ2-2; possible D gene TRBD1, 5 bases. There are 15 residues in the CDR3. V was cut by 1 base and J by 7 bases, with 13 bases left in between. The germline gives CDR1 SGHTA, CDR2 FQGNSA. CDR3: CASSLGTPRGGELFF. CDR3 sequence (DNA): TGTGCCAGCAGCTTAGGGACACCTCGTGGCGGGGAGCTGTTTTTT.

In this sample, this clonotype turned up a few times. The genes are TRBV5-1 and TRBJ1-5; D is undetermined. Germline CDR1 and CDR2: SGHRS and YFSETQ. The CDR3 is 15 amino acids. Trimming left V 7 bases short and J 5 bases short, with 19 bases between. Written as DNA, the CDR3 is TGCGCCAGCGGATGGGCGCTTAAAAGGGATCAGCCCCAGCATTTT. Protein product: CASGWALKRDQPQHF.

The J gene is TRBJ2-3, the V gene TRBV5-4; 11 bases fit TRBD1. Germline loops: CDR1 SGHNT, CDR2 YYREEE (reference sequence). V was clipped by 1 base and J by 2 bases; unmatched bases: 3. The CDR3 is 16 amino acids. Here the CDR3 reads CASSLLGQGVTDTQYF. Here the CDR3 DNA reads TGTGCCAGCAGCTTGCTGGGACAGGGGGTCACAGATACGCAGTATTTT.

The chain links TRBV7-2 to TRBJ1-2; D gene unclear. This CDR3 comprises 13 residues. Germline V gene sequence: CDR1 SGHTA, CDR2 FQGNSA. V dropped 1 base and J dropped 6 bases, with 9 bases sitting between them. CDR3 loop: CASSLVLGHGYTF. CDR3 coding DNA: TGTGCCAGCAGCTTAGTCTTAGGGCATGGCTACACCTTC.

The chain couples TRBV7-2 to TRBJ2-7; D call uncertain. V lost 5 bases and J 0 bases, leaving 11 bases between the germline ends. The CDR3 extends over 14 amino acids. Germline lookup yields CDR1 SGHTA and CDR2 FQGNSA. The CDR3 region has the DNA TGTGCCAGCAGCCGCGTTGGTAGCTCCTACGAGCAGTACGTC. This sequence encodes CASSRVGSSYEQYV.

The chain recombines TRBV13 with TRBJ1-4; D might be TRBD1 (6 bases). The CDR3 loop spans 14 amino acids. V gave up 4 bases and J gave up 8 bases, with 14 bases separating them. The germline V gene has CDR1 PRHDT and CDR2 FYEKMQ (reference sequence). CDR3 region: CASSSDGGLEKLFF. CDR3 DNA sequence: TGTGCCAGCAGCTCAGACGGGGGGCTCGAAAAACTGTTTTTT.

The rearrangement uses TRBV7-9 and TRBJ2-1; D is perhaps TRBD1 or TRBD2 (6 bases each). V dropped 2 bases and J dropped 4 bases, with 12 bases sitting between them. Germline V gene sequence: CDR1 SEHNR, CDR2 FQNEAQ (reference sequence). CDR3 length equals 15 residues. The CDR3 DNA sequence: TGTGCCAGCAGCTTATCGGGGGCCGTATACAATGAGCAGTTCTTC. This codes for CASSLSGAVYNEQFF.

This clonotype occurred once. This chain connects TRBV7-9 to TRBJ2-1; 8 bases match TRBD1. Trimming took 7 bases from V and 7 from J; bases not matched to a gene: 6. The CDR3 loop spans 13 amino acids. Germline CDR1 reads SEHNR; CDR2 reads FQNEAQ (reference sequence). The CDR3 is CASTDRESNEQFF. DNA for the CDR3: TGTGCCAGCACGGACAGGGAAAGTAATGAGCAGTTCTTC.

The CDR3 protein is CASSLQGDRVWAYGYTF. The CDR3 region has the DNA TGTGCCAGCAGTCTCCAGGGGGATCGGGTATGGGCCTATGGCTACACCTTC. V gene TRBV6-5 combines with J gene TRBJ1-2; 7 nucleotides line up with TRBD1. Per the germline V gene, CDR1 is MNHEY and CDR2 is SVGAGI. The V gene end was trimmed by 5 bases and the J gene end by 4 bases; junction bases not matched to a gene: 16. This CDR3 region has 17 residues.

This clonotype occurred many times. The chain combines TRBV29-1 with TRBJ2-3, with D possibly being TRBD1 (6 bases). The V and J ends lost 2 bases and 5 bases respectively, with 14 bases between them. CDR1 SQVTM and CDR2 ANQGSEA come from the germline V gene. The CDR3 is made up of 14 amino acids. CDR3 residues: CSVERNRVGDTQYF. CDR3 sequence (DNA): TGCAGCGTTGAAAGGAACAGGGTGGGAGATACGCAGTATTTT.

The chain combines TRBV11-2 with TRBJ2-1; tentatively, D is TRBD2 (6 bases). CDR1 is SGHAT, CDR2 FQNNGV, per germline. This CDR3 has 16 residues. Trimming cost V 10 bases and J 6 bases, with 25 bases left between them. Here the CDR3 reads CATKPMRLTGGNEQFF. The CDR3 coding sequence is TGTGCCACCAAACCGATGAGACTAACCGGGGGCAATGAGCAGTTCTTC.

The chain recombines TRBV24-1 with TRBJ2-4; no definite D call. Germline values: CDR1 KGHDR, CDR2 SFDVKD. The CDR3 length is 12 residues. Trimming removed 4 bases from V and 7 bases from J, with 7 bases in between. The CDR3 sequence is CATSDEKNIQYF. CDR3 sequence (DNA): TGTGCCACCAGTGACGAGAAGAACATTCAGTACTTC.

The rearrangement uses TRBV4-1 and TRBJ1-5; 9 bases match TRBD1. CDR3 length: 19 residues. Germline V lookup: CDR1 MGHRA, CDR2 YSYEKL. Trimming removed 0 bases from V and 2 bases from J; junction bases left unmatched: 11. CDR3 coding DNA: TGCGCCAGCAGCCAAGAATGGGACAGGGAAAGGCGGCGCAATCAGCCCCAGCATTTT. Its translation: CASSQEWDRERRRNQPQHF.

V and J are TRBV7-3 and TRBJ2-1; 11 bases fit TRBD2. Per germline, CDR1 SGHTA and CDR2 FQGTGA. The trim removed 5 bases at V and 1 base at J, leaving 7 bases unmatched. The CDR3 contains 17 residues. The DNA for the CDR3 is TGTGCCAGCAGCCCGAGGGGACTAGCGGATTCCTACAATGAGCAGTTCTTC. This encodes CASSPRGLADSYNEQFF.